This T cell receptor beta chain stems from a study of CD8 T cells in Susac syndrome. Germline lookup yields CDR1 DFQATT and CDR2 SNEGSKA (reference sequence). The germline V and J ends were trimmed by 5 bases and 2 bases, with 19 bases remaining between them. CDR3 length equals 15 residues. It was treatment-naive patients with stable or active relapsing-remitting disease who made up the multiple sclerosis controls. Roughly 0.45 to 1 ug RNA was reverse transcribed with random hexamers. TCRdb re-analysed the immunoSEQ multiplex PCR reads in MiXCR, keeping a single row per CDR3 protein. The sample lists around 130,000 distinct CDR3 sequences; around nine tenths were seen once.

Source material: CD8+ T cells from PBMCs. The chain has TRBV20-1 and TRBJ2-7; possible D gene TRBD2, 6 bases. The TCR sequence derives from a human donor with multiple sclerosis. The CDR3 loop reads CSAGGDSLGAYEQYF. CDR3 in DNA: TGCAGTGCTGGAGGGGATTCTTTAGGGGCCTACGAGCAGTACTTC.